This is a list of T cell receptor beta chains from one sample in a study of control samples from healthy donors and cancer patients. Assay used: immunoSEQ multiplex PCR; TCRdb lists only in-frame clones, some missing. In the table there are some 150,000 clones, 80% to 95% of which are singletons. Sequencing used blood. These receptors all come from a woman aged 60-70 years in good health. CDR3s include the opening cysteine and the closing phenylalanine or tryptophan. A D gene is named only where the DNA matches it firmly. Clone size appears in some rows only: once, few, many, or a class for an expanded clone.

>.|TRBJ2-1|TRBV6-6|TRBD1
CASRATGGFYNEQFF
TGTGCCAGCAGGGCGACAGGGGGGTTCTACAATGAGCAGTTCTTC
>.|TRBJ2-4|TRBV4-2|.
CASSKSERQDGNIQYF
TGTGCCAGCAGCAAATCGGAACGACAGGACGGAAACATTCAGTACTTC
>.|TRBJ2-7|TRBV7-2|TRBD2
CASSLARGDEQYF
TGTGCCAGCAGCTTAGCGCGGGGGGACGAGCAGTACTTC
>.|TRBJ2-5|TRBV5-1|.
CASSLTPEGGGETQYF
TGCGCCAGCAGCTTGACTCCCGAGGGGGGCGGTGAGACCCAGTACTTC
>.|TRBJ2-1|TRBV5-4|TRBD2
CASSPAGGAVYNEQFF
TGTGCCAGCAGCCCCGCCGGGGGGGCGGTCTACAATGAGCAGTTCTTC
>.|TRBJ1-2|TRBV1|.
CTSSQHRGTRYGYTF
TGCACCAGCAGCCAGCACCGTGGGACCCGCTATGGCTACACCTTC
>once|TRBJ1-1|TRBV19|.
CASHSNGPPRLNIAMNTEAFF
TGTGCCAGTCACTCAAACGGGCCACCGAGATTGAACATCGCGATGAACACTGAAGCTTTCTTT
>.|TRBJ1-1|TRBV10-3|.
CAISNGNTEAFF
TGTGCCATCAGTAACGGGAACACTGAAGCTTTCTTT
>.|TRBJ1-2|TRBV6-2/TRBV6-3|.
CASSISGQSYGYTF
TGTGCCAGCAGTATCAGTGGACAGAGTTATGGCTACACCTTC
>.|TRBJ1-5|TRBV10-3|.
CAIKGGQGRDDQPQHF
TGTGCCATCAAAGGGGGGCAGGGACGCGACGATCAGCCCCAGCATTTT
>.|TRBJ1-6|TRBV2|.
CASSGGQGDSPLHF
TGTGCCAGCAGTGGGGGGCAGGGCGATTCACCCCTCCACTTT
>.|TRBJ1-2|TRBV18|.
CASSPDRGYGYTF
TGTGCCAGCTCACCAGACAGAGGCTATGGCTACACCTTC
>once|TRBJ2-3|TRBV3-1/TRBV3-2|.
CASSNSTLLATDTQYF
TGTGCCAGCAGTAACTCGACCCTTCTGGCCACAGATACGCAGTATTTT
>.|TRBJ1-6|TRBV4-1|.
CASSQRGKNSPLHF
TGCGCCAGCAGCCAAAGGGGAAAAAATTCACCCCTCCACTTT
>.|TRBJ1-1|TRBV5-5|.
CASSLEGGAGTEAFF
TGTGCCAGCAGCTTGGAGGGGGGGGCTGGCACTGAAGCTTTCTTT
>few|TRBJ1-1|TRBV29-1|.
CSVLMPQGPAEAFF
TGCAGCGTCTTGATGCCCCAGGGGCCAGCTGAAGCTTTCTTT
>.|TRBJ2-5|TRBV6-2/TRBV6-3|.
CASSSGQDYQETQYF
TGTGCCAGCAGTTCCGGGCAGGACTATCAAGAGACCCAGTACTTC
>.|TRBJ2-3|TRBV29-1|.
CSVGGDGRTDTQYF
TGCAGCGTTGGGGGAGACGGTCGCACAGATACGCAGTATTTT
>.|TRBJ2-4|TRBV2|.
CASTDPVGDSKNIQYF
TGTGCCAGCACCGACCCGGTCGGGGATTCCAAAAACATTCAGTACTTC
>.|TRBJ2-7|TRBV2|TRBD2
CASRQPAGERAYEQYF
TGTGCCAGTAGGCAGCCAGCGGGGGAAAGAGCTTACGAGCAGTACTTC
>.|TRBJ2-7|TRBV2|TRBD2
CASSEAAASGRF
TGTGCCAGCAGTGAAGCTGCGGCTAGCGGGCGCTTC
>.|TRBJ1-6|TRBV18|TRBD1
CASSPDTGVGNSPLHF
TGTGCCAGCTCACCGGACACAGGGGTTGGTAATTCACCCCTCCACTTT
>.|TRBJ1-1|TRBV6-2/TRBV6-3|.
CASSYSRGRGTEAFF
TGTGCCAGCAGTTACTCACGGGGGCGCGGCACTGAAGCTTTCTTT
>.|TRBJ1-1|TRBV19|TRBD1
CASSIPTTGGTEAFF
TGTGCCAGTAGTATCCCTACGACAGGGGGGACGGAAGCTTTCTTT
>.|TRBJ2-1|TRBV5-1|TRBD2
CASTLAGGPYEQFF
TGCGCCAGCACCTTAGCGGGGGGGCCCTATGAGCAGTTCTTC
>once|TRBJ2-1|TRBV3-1/TRBV3-2|TRBD1
CASSHLSGTGGSGEQFF
TGTGCCAGCAGCCACCTATCCGGGACAGGGGGCTCGGGTGAGCAGTTCTTC
>.|TRBJ2-3|TRBV6-2/TRBV6-3|.
CASSSPRKGTDTQYF
TGTGCCAGCAGTAGCCCCAGGAAGGGCACAGATACGCAGTATTTT
>.|TRBJ2-5|TRBV2|.
CASSDAYRDGETQYF
TGTGCCAGCAGTGACGCTTACAGGGACGGGGAGACCCAGTACTTC
>.|TRBJ1-2|TRBV12-3/TRBV12-4|.
CASSWGDYGYTF
TGTGCCAGCTCGTGGGGTGACTATGGCTACACCTTC
>.|TRBJ2-3|TRBV5-4|TRBD2
CASSLKASGGFTDTQYF
TGTGCCAGCAGCTTGAAGGCTAGCGGGGGGTTCACAGATACGCAGTATTTT
>.|TRBJ2-1|TRBV7-2|.
CASSLGNLGLSYNEQFF
TGTGCCAGCAGCTTAGGTAATCTTGGCCTATCCTACAATGAGCAGTTCTTC
>.|TRBJ2-5|TRBV7-2|TRBD2
CASSPGVAGGPVQETQYF
TGTGCCAGCAGCCCGGGGGTAGCGGGGGGGCCAGTCCAAGAGACCCAGTACTTC
>.|TRBJ1-4|TRBV18|TRBD1
CASSPRTTGGNEKLFF
TGTGCCAGCTCACCACGGACGACAGGGGGGAATGAAAAACTGTTTTTT